The 5 T cell receptor beta chains below were found in one sample sequenced in a study of pediatric ulcerative colitis. Clones were read by immunoSEQ multiplex PCR, and TCRdb kept only the in-frame ones, dropping some. This table holds 30,000 to 40,000 clones, around 80% found once. Rectal tissue came from one to two pinch biopsies taken at colonoscopy. The material sequenced was gut tissue. The receptors originated from a boy aged 5 to 17 with mild ulcerative colitis.

The J gene is TRBJ1-4, the V gene TRBV5-1, with D unresolved. Germline CDR1 reads SGHRS; CDR2 reads YFSETQ. The CDR3 is 15 amino acids. Trimming stripped 1 base from V and 6 bases from J, with 13 bases between. This CDR3 reads CASSLKGKPDEKLFF. CDR3 in DNA: TGCGCCAGCAGCTTGAAAGGCAAGCCAGATGAAAAACTGTTTTTT.

This rearrangement joins TRBV2 to TRBJ2-3; D might be TRBD2 (5 bases). The germline CDR1 and CDR2 sequences are SNHLY and FYNNEI. The V end lost 2 bases, the J end lost 0 bases, and 9 bases lay between the germline ends. The CDR3 runs 15 residues. In DNA, the CDR3 is TGTGCCAGCAGTGAAATGTCGGGGAGCACAGATACGCAGTATTTT. Residues: CASSEMSGSTDTQYF.

The V gene is TRBV6-1, the J gene TRBJ2-3; 8 bases are shared with TRBD1. From germline, CDR1 is MNHNS and CDR2 SASEGT. CDR3 length: 17 residues. Losses at the gene ends were 1 base for V and 4 bases for J; bases not matched to a gene: 10. In nucleotides, the CDR3 is TGTGCCAGCAGTGAAGACCTTTGGACAGGGATATCAGATACGCAGTATTTT. Its translation is CASSEDLWTGISDTQYF.

The chain recombines TRBV30 with TRBJ1-1; no definite D call. Germline loops: CDR1 GTSNPN, CDR2 SVGIG (reference sequence). CDR3 length equals 13 residues. Trimming removed 4 bases from V and 1 base from J, with 10 bases in between. The CDR3 nucleotides read TGTGCCTGGACCCCAACATGGAACACTGAAGCTTTCTTT. It encodes CAWTPTWNTEAFF.

The chain links TRBV5-4 to TRBJ1-5; 11 positions agree with TRBD1. The CDR3 is made up of 18 amino acids. CDR1 and CDR2 (germline): SGHNT, YYREEE (reference sequence). J was trimmed by 6 bases and V by 3 bases; bases with no gene match: 14. The CDR3 DNA follows: TGTGCCAGCAGCTATTCCTCCGGGACAGGGGGGTCGGGTCAGCCCCAGCATTTT. Its protein product is CASSYSSGTGGSGQPQHF. Full variable domain (outside the CDR3, taken from reference TRBV5-4 and TRBJ1-5): ETGVTQSPTHLIKTRGQQVTLRCSSQSGHNTVSWYQQALGQGPQFIFQYYREEENGRGNFPPRFSGLQFPNYSSELNVNALELDDSALYLCASSYSSGTGGSGQPQHFGDGTRLSIL.